This is a list of T cell receptor beta chains from one sample in a study of blood T cell repertoires in COVID-19. TCRdb's copy holds only in-frame clones and misses some; the assay was immunoSEQ multiplex PCR. The sample holds roughly 30,000 clones; more than 70% are singletons and the top ten take 20% to 25%. Sequenced: peripheral blood. The receptors derive from a boy aged 2 to 10 with active or convalescent COVID-19. The CDR3 runs from the conserved cysteine through the conserved F or W. Fields, in order: clone size, J gene, D gene, V gene, CDR3 protein, CDR3 DNA. A D gene is named only where the DNA matches it firmly. Expanded clones are given a class, and other clones once, few, many or no size at all.

abundance: .
j_gene: TRBJ2-4
d_gene: TRBD2
v_gene: TRBV6-1
CDR3aa: CASSAIAGGLAKNIQYF
CDR3nt: TGTGCCAGCAGTGCAATAGCGGGGGGGCTAGCCAAAAACATTCAGTACTTC

abundance: .
j_gene: TRBJ2-2
d_gene: .
v_gene: TRBV4-3
CDR3aa: CASSQGPGTQNTGELFF
CDR3nt: TGCGCCAGCAGCCAAGGCCCCGGGACTCAGAACACCGGGGAGCTGTTTTTT

abundance: .
j_gene: TRBJ1-2
d_gene: TRBD1
v_gene: TRBV28
CDR3aa: CASRSKTGGYSYYGYTF
CDR3nt: TGTGCCAGCAGATCTAAGACAGGGGGCTACTCGTACTATGGCTACACCTTC

abundance: few
j_gene: TRBJ2-1
d_gene: TRBD2
v_gene: TRBV10-1
CDR3aa: CATSWSPGTSGRVNNEQFF
CDR3nt: TGCGCCACCAGCTGGTCCCCCGGGACTAGCGGGAGGGTCAACAATGAGCAGTTCTTC

abundance: .
j_gene: TRBJ2-3
d_gene: TRBD2
v_gene: TRBV3-1/TRBV3-2
CDR3aa: CASSPPGLGGNTQYF
CDR3nt: TGTGCCAGCAGTCCACCGGGACTAGGGGGAAATACGCAGTATTTT

abundance: .
j_gene: TRBJ2-3
d_gene: .
v_gene: TRBV30
CDR3aa: CAWARAGGTDTQYF
CDR3nt: TGTGCCTGGGCTCGGGCCGGGGGCACAGATACGCAGTATTTT

abundance: once
j_gene: TRBJ1-3
d_gene: .
v_gene: TRBV9
CDR3aa: CASSLEQGVGSGNTIYF
CDR3nt: TGTGCCAGCAGCCTAGAACAGGGCGTAGGCTCTGGAAACACCATATATTTT

abundance: .
j_gene: TRBJ1-2
d_gene: .
v_gene: TRBV18
CDR3aa: CASSLGQRNYGYTF
CDR3nt: TGTGCCAGCTCACTAGGACAAAGGAACTATGGCTACACCTTC

abundance: many
j_gene: TRBJ2-7
d_gene: .
v_gene: TRBV27
CDR3aa: CASSLERSAYEQYF
CDR3nt: TGTGCCAGCAGTTTAGAAAGGAGTGCCTACGAGCAGTACTTC

abundance: .
j_gene: TRBJ1-1
d_gene: .
v_gene: TRBV30
CDR3aa: CAWSRAGGAFF
CDR3nt: TGTGCCTGGAGTCGAGCTGGTGGAGCTTTCTTT

abundance: .
j_gene: TRBJ1-2
d_gene: TRBD1
v_gene: TRBV11-2
CDR3aa: CASSFRGTNYGYTF
CDR3nt: TGTGCCAGCAGCTTCAGGGGGACCAACTATGGCTACACCTTC

abundance: .
j_gene: TRBJ2-5
d_gene: TRBD1
v_gene: TRBV28
CDR3aa: CASSIRGRETQYF
CDR3nt: TGTGCCAGCAGTATCAGGGGGCGAGAGACCCAGTACTTC

abundance: few
j_gene: TRBJ2-7
d_gene: TRBD2
v_gene: TRBV6-2/TRBV6-3
CDR3aa: CASSYPRLAVHYEQYF
CDR3nt: TGTGCCAGCAGTTACCCAAGACTAGCGGTCCACTACGAGCAGTACTTC

abundance: .
j_gene: TRBJ1-2
d_gene: .
v_gene: TRBV7-2
CDR3aa: CASSLTRESGGYTF
CDR3nt: TGTGCCAGCAGCTTAACTAGAGAGAGCGGCGGCTACACCTTC

abundance: .
j_gene: TRBJ2-7
d_gene: TRBD2
v_gene: TRBV5-5
CDR3aa: CASSSLTSGTSGVAYEQYF
CDR3nt: TGTGCCAGCAGCTCCCTGACTAGCGGGACCTCCGGGGTGGCCTACGAGCAGTACTTC

abundance: .
j_gene: TRBJ2-1
d_gene: TRBD2
v_gene: TRBV13
CDR3aa: CASSVSGRGSYNEQFF
CDR3nt: TGTGCCAGCAGCGTCAGCGGGAGGGGCTCCTACAATGAGCAGTTCTTC

abundance: .
j_gene: TRBJ1-1
d_gene: .
v_gene: TRBV21-1
CDR3aa: CASSSGTGGMAFF
CDR3nt: TGTGCCAGCAGCAGCGGGACAGGGGGCATGGCTTTCTTT

abundance: .
j_gene: TRBJ1-5
d_gene: .
v_gene: TRBV4-2
CDR3aa: CASSQDAGSQPQHF
CDR3nt: TGTGCCAGCAGCCAAGATGCGGGGTCTCAGCCCCAGCATTTT

abundance: few
j_gene: TRBJ2-3
d_gene: .
v_gene: TRBV18
CDR3aa: CASSPSTDTQYF
CDR3nt: TGTGCCAGCTCCCCGAGCACAGATACGCAGTATTTT

abundance: .
j_gene: TRBJ2-7
d_gene: TRBD1
v_gene: TRBV7-2
CDR3aa: CASSHLRQWDRGYEQYF
CDR3nt: TGTGCCAGCAGCCATCTCCGCCAATGGGACAGAGGCTACGAGCAGTACTTC

abundance: .
j_gene: TRBJ1-3
d_gene: .
v_gene: TRBV9
CDR3aa: CASSPDSPSSGNTIYF
CDR3nt: TGTGCCAGCAGCCCGGACAGCCCGAGCTCTGGAAACACCATATATTTT

abundance: .
j_gene: TRBJ2-1
d_gene: .
v_gene: TRBV20-1
CDR3aa: CSGLGYNEQFF
CDR3nt: TGCAGTGGACTGGGCTACAATGAGCAGTTCTTC

abundance: .
j_gene: TRBJ1-1
d_gene: .
v_gene: TRBV6-5
CDR3aa: CASSYSRGLAEAFF
CDR3nt: TGTGCCAGCAGTTACTCGCGGGGGTTGGCTGAAGCTTTCTTT

abundance: .
j_gene: TRBJ2-7
d_gene: TRBD1
v_gene: TRBV27
CDR3aa: CASSGTRDRVSYEQYF
CDR3nt: TGTGCCAGCAGTGGGACCCGGGACAGGGTCTCCTACGAGCAGTACTTC

abundance: .
j_gene: TRBJ2-3
d_gene: .
v_gene: TRBV5-1
CDR3aa: CASSLLGGGHTDTQYF
CDR3nt: TGCGCCAGCAGCTTGCTAGGGGGGGGACACACAGATACGCAGTATTTT

abundance: .
j_gene: TRBJ1-4
d_gene: .
v_gene: TRBV29-1
CDR3aa: CSVENYRVGKLFF
CDR3nt: TGCAGCGTCGAAAATTACAGGGTGGGAAAACTGTTTTTT

abundance: .
j_gene: TRBJ1-4
d_gene: TRBD1
v_gene: TRBV7-3
CDR3aa: CASSITLGQFNEKLFF
CDR3nt: TGTGCCAGCAGCATTACCTTGGGACAGTTTAATGAAAAACTGTTTTTT

abundance: .
j_gene: TRBJ2-1
d_gene: TRBD2
v_gene: TRBV5-1
CDR3aa: CASSLAGGKINEQFF
CDR3nt: TGCGCCAGCAGCTTAGCGGGGGGAAAGATCAATGAGCAGTTCTTC

abundance: .
j_gene: TRBJ2-3
d_gene: .
v_gene: TRBV15
CDR3aa: CATSSGLGLTLTDTQYF
CDR3nt: TGTGCCACCAGCAGTGGCCTAGGACTAACCCTCACAGATACGCAGTATTTT

abundance: .
j_gene: TRBJ2-5
d_gene: TRBD1
v_gene: TRBV4-2
CDR3aa: CASSPGGHLQETQYF
CDR3nt: TGTGCCAGCAGCCCAGGGGGACACCTACAAGAGACCCAGTACTTC

abundance: many
j_gene: TRBJ2-1
d_gene: .
v_gene: TRBV6-5
CDR3aa: CASTRGNEQFF
CDR3nt: TGTGCCAGCACAAGGGGCAATGAGCAGTTCTTC